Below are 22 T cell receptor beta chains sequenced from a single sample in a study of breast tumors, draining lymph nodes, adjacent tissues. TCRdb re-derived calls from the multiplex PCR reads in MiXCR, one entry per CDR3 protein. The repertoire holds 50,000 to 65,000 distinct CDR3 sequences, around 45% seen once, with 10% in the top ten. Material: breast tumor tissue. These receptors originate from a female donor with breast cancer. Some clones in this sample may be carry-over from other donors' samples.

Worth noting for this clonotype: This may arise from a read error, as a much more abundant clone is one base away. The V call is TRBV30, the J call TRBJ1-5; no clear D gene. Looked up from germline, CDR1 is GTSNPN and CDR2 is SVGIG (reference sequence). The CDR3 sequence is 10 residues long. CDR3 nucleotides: TGTGCCTGCAACTCGTCGCCCCGGCATTTT. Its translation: CACNSSPRHF.

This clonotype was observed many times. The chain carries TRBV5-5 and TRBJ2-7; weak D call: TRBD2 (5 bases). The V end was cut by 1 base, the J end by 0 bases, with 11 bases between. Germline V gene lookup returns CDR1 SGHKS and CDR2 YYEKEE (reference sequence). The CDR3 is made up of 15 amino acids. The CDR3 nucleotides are TGTGCCAGCAGCTTGCGGGGAATTAGCTCCTACGAGCAGTACTTC. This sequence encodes CASSLRGISSYEQYF.

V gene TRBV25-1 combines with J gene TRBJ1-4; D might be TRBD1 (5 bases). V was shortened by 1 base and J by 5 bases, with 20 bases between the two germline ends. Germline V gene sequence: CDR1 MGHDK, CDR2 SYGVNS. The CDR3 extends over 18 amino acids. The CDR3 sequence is CASSELRRESAYNEKLFF. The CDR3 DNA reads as TGTGCCAGCAGTGAATTACGCAGGGAGTCTGCCTACAATGAAAAACTGTTTTTT. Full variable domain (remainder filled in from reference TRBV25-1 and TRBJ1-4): EADIYQTPRYLVIGTGKKITLECSQTMGHDKMYWYQQDPGMELHLIHYSYGVNSTEKGDLSSESTVSRIRTEHFPLTLESARPSHTSQYLCASSELRRESAYNEKLFFGSGTQLSVL.

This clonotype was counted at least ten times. The CDR3 spells CASSRERGNQETQYF. The CDR3 coding sequence is TGTGCCAGCAGTCGCGAGCGGGGTAACCAAGAGACCCAGTACTTC. The J gene is TRBJ2-5, the V gene TRBV5-4; 7 positions agree with TRBD2. V trimming: 5 bases; J trimming: 0 bases; junction bases outside the gene matches: 7. This CDR3 spans 15 amino acids. From germline, CDR1 is SGHNT and CDR2 YYREEE (reference sequence).

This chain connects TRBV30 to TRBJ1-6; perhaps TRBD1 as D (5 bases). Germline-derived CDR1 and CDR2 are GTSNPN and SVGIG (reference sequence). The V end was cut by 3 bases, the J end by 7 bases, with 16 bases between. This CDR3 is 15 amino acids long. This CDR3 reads CAWRGKGSQNSPLHF. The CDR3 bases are TGTGCCTGGAGGGGAAAGGGGAGCCAAAATTCACCCCTCCACTTT.

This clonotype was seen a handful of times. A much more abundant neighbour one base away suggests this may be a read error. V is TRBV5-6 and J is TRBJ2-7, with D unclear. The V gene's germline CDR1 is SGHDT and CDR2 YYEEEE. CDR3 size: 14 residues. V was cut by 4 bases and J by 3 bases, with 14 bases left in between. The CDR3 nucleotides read TGTGCCAGCAGCCGAGGACCGGCCGGCTACGAGCAGTACTTC. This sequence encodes CASSRGPAGYEQYF.

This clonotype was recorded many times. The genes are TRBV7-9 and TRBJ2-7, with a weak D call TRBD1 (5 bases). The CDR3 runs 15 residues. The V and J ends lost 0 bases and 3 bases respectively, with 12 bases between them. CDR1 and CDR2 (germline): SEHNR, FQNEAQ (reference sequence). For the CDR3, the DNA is TGTGCCAGCAGCTTAGCCCTTGGGCAGGGCTACGAGCAGTACTTC. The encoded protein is CASSLALGQGYEQYF.

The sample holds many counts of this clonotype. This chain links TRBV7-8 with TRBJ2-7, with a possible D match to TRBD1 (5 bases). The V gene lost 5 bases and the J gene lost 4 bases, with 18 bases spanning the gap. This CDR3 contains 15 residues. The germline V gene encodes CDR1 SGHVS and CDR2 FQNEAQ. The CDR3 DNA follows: TGTGCCAGCAGCGAGTACCCGACAGCAATTTACGAGCAGTACTTC. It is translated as CASSEYPTAIYEQYF. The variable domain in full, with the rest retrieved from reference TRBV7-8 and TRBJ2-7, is GAGVSQSPRYKVAKRGQDVALRCDPISGHVSLFWYQQALGQGPEFLTYFQNEAQLDKSGLPSDRFFAERPEGSVSTLKIQRTQQEDSAVYLCASSEYPTAIYEQYFGPGTRLTVT.

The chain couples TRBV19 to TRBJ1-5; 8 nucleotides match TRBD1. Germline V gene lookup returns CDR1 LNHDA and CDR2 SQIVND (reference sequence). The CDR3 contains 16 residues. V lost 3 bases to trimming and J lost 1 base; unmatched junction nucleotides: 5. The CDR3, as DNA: TGTGCCAGTAGTATCGACAGGGGAGGGAGCAATCAGCCCCAGCATTTT. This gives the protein CASSIDRGGSNQPQHF. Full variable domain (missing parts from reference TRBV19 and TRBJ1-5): DGGITQSPKYLFRKEGQNVTLSCEQNLNHDAMYWYRQDPGQGLRLIYYSQIVNDFQKGDIAEGYSVSREKKESFPLTVTSAQKNPTAFYLCASSIDRGGSNQPQHFGDGTRLSIL.

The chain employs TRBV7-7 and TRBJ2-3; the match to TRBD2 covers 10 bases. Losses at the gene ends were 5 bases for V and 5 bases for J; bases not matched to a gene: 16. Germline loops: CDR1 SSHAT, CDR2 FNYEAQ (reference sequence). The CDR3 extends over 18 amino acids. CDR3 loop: CASSPRGPLAGFVDTQYF. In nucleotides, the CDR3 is TGTGCCAGCAGCCCAAGGGGCCCACTAGCGGGATTCGTAGATACGCAGTATTTT.

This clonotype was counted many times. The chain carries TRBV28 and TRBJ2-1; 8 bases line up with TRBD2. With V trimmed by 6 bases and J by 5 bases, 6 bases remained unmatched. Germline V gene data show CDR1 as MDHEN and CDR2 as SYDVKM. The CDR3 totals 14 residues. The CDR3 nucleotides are TGTGCCAGCAGGGTAGCGGGAACCGACAATGAGCAGTTCTTC. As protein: CASRVAGTDNEQFF.

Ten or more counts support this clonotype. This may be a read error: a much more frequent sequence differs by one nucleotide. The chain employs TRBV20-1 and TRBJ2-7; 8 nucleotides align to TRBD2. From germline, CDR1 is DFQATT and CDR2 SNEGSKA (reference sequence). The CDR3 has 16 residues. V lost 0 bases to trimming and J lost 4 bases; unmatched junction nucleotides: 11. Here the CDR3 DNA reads TGCAGTGCTAGAGATCGGGTAGCGGGAACTTTTTACGAGCAGTACTTC. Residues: CSARDRVAGTFYEQYF.

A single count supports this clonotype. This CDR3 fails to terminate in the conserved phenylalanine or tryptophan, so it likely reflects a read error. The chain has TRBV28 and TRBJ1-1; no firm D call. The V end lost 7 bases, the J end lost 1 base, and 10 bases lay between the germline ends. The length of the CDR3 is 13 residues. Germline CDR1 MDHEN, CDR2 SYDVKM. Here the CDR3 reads CASTRQPNTEAFL. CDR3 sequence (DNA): TGTGCCAGCACCAGACAACCGAACACTGAAGCTTTCCTT.

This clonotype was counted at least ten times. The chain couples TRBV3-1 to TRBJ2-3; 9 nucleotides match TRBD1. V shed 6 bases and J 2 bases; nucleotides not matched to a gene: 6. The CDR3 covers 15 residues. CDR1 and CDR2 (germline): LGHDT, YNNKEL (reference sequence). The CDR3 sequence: CASSAGTGYTDTQYF. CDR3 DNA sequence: TGTGCCAGCAGTGCCGGGACAGGGTACACAGATACGCAGTATTTT.

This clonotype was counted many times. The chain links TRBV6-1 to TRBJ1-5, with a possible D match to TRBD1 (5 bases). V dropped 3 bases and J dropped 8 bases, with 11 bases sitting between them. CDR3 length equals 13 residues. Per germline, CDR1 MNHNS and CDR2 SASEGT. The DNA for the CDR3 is TGTGCCAGCAGTGAGGGGCCGGGGGAGCCCCAGCATTTT. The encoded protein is CASSEGPGEPQHF.

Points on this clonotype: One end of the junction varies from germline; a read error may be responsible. This CDR3 reads CATSRGREAREQLF. DNA for the CDR3: TGTGCCACCAGCAGGGGCCGAGAAGCAAGAGAGCAGCTCTTC. The genes are TRBV15 and TRBJ2-1; D gene unclear. CDR1 and CDR2 (germline): LNHNV, YYDKDF (reference sequence). The CDR3 runs 14 residues.

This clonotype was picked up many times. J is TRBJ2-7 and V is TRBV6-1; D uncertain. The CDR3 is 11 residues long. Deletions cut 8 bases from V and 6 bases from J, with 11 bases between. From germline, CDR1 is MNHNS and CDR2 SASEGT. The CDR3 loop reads CASSDGFEQYF. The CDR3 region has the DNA TGTGCCAGCTCGGACGGATTCGAGCAGTACTTC.

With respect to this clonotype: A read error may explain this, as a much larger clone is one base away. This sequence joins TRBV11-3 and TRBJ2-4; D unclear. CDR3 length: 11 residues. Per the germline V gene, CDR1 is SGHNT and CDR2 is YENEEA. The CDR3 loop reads CAGSFQDIQYF. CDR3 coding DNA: TGTGCCGGCAGCTTTCAAGACATTCAGTACTTC.

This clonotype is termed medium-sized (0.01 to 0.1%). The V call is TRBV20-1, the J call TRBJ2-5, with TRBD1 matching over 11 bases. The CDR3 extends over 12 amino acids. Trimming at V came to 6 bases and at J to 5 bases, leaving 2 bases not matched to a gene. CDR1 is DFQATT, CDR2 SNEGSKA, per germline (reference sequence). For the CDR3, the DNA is TGCAGTGCCGGACAGGGGGCGGAGACCCAGTACTTC. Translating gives CSAGQGAETQYF.

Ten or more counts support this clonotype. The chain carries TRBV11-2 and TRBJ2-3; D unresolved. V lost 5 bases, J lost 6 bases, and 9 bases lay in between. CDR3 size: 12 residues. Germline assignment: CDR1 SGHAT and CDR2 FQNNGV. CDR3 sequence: CASSRHMDTQYF. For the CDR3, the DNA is TGTGCCAGCAGCCGACATATGGATACGCAGTATTTT.

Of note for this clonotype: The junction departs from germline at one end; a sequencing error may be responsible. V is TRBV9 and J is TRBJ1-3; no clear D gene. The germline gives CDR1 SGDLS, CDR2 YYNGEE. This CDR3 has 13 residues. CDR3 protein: CAGSVGLTGTIYF. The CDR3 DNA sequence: TGTGCCGGCAGCGTAGGATTGACGGGTACCATATATTTT. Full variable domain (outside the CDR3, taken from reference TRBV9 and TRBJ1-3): DSGVTQTPKHLITATGQRVTLRCSPRSGDLSVYWYQQSLDQGLQFLIQYYNGEERAKGNILERFSAQQFPDLHSELNLSSLELGDSALYFCAGSVGLTGTIYFGEGSWLTVV.

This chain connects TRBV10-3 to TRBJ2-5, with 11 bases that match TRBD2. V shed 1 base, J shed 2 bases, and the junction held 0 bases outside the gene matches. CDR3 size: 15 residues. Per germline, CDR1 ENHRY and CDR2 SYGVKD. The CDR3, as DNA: TGTGCCATCAGTGAGTGGACTAGCGGGCAAGAGACCCAGTACTTC. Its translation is CAISEWTSGQETQYF.